This T cell receptor (beta chain) was sequenced in a study of shared clonotypes between healthy human individuals. Findings and caveats of the study: Between a handful of donors, naive CD4 clonotypes were shared at a level of about 5.3%.

Measured with immunoSEQ multiplex PCR; TCRdb has only the in-frame clones, and not every one. The repertoire holds around 650,000 clones, with roughly 96% as singletons. Terminally differentiated effector memory CD45RA+ cells were left out of the naive CD8 fraction, which was CD45RO-negative and positively selected for CCR7. In its sample, this clone was seen once. What it recognizes is unknown. Trimming left V 0 bases short and J 3 bases short, with 10 bases between. This CDR3 has 15 residues. Germline CDR1 SGDLS, CDR2 YYNGEE. Sequenced material: naive CD8+ T cells sorted from blood. The source is a woman aged 25 to 39 in good health. The V and J genes are TRBV9 and TRBJ2-1, with D perhaps TRBD2 (5 bases). The DNA for the CDR3 is TGTGCCAGCAGCGTAGATTTGACTAACTACAATGAGCAGTTCTTC. Residues: CASSVDLTNYNEQFF.